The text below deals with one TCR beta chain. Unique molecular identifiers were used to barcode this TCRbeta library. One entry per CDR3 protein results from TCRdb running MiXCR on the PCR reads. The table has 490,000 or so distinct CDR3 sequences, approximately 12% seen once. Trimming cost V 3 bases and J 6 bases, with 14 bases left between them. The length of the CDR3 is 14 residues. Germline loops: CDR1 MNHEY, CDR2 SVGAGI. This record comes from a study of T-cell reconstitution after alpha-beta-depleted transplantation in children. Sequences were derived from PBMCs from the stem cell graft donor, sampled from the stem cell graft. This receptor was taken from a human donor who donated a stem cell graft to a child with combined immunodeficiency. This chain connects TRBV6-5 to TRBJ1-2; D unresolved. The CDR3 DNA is TGTGCCAGCAGTTATCGTCCTGTTTGGGATGGCTACACCTTC. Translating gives CASSYRPVWDGYTF.